A single sample gave rise to the 22 T cell receptor beta chains below, sequenced in a study of cytotoxic CD8 clonotypes in ibrutinib-treated CLL. Produced via immunoSEQ multiplex PCR; TCRdb's table is partial and in-frame only. The sample holds some 300,000 clones, 70% to 80% seen once. The specimen comprised PBMCs, sampled before ibrutinib treatment. Source of these receptors: a human donor with chronic lymphocytic leukemia.

V is TRBV29-1 and J is TRBJ2-7, with D perhaps TRBD2 (7 bases). V was trimmed by 3 bases and J by 7 bases, leaving 19 bases between them. Germline CDR1 reads SQVTM; CDR2 reads ANQGSEA. This CDR3 spans 14 amino acids. This CDR3 reads CSVDLGAVGGEQYF. The CDR3 DNA follows: TGCAGCGTTGACCTGGGGGCCGTGGGAGGGGAGCAGTACTTC.

This clone appeared a single time. The rearrangement joins TRBV30 to TRBJ2-7; 9 positions agree with TRBD2. There are 14 residues in the CDR3. V was pared by 2 bases and J by 3 bases, with 5 bases of the junction left unmatched. The germline V gene encodes CDR1 GTSNPN and CDR2 SVGIG (reference sequence). For the CDR3, the DNA is TGTGCCTGGAGTAGGACTAGCGAAAACTACGAGCAGTACTTC. This gives the protein CAWSRTSENYEQYF.

In this sample, this clone turned up once. The chain employs TRBV30 and TRBJ2-1, with 10 bases fitting TRBD2. Germline V lookup: CDR1 GTSNPN, CDR2 SVGIG (reference sequence). The CDR3 spans 15 residues. Unmatched junction bases numbered 12, after V lost 5 bases and J lost 8 bases. The CDR3 region is CAWEAGGPLDDEQFF. CDR3 bases: TGTGCCTGGGAAGCGGGAGGGCCCCTAGACGATGAGCAGTTCTTC.

This rearrangement joins TRBV4-1 to TRBJ1-2; no clear D. This CDR3 contains 15 residues. The V gene's germline CDR1 is MGHRA and CDR2 YSYEKL. V was trimmed by 1 base and J by 6 bases, leaving 15 bases between them. The CDR3 DNA sequence: TGCGCCAGCAGCCAAGGCCGCTACGAGTGGGATGGCTACACCTTC. Its protein product is CASSQGRYEWDGYTF.

The chain is built from TRBV28 and TRBJ1-3; the D is unclear. Trimming cost V 3 bases and J 4 bases, with 10 bases left between them. This CDR3 comprises 14 residues. Per germline, CDR1 MDHEN and CDR2 SYDVKM. The DNA for the CDR3 is TGTGCCAGCAGTTTTAGTCTTTCGGGAAACACCATATATTTT. The encoded protein is CASSFSLSGNTIYF. Full variable domain (remainder filled in from reference TRBV28 and TRBJ1-3): DVKVTQSSRYLVKRTGEKVFLECVQDMDHENMFWYRQDPGLGLRLIYFSYDVKMKEKGDIPEGYSVSREKKERFSLILESASTNQTSMYLCASSFSLSGNTIYFGEGSWLTVV.

This chain joins TRBV10-3 and TRBJ2-1; D tentatively reads TRBD1 or TRBD2 (6 bases each). Trimming left V 4 bases short and J 7 bases short, with 29 bases between. The CDR3 consists of 19 residues. Germline lookup yields CDR1 ENHRY and CDR2 SYGVKD. In nucleotides, the CDR3 is TGTGCCATCAGTGGAGACCAACCAAGGGGGAGGCGAATACTAAATGAGCAGTTCTTC. Amino acid sequence: CAISGDQPRGRRILNEQFF.

In nucleotides, the CDR3 is TGTGCCACCTACGGCGGGGCTCGTGAAAAACTGTTTTTT. It translates to CATYGGAREKLFF. V usage is TRBV15 and J usage is TRBJ1-4, with D tentatively TRBD1 (5 bases). CDR1 LNHNV and CDR2 YYDKDF come from the germline V gene (reference sequence). V lost 8 bases, J lost 7 bases, and 14 bases lay in between. The CDR3 contains 13 residues.

As regards this clone: Other DNA sequences in the same sample also yield this CDR3. The J gene is TRBJ2-2, the V gene TRBV6-5, with TRBD1 identical over 7 bases. This CDR3 has 15 residues. The ends lost 5 bases at V and 0 bases at J; junction bases unmatched: 3. The germline V gene encodes CDR1 MNHEY and CDR2 SVGAGI. CDR3 in DNA: TGTGCCAGCAGTAGGGACAGACCGAACACCGGGGAGCTGTTTTTT. Translated, it gives CASSRDRPNTGELFF.

The V and J genes are TRBV10-3 and TRBJ2-1; a possible D gene is TRBD1 (6 bases). The germline V gene has CDR1 ENHRY and CDR2 SYGVKD. This CDR3 region has 13 residues. Trimming took 5 bases from V and 4 from J, leaving 9 bases between them. The CDR3 sequence: CAISNGQYNEQFF. The CDR3 region has the DNA TGTGCCATCAGTAACGGACAGTACAATGAGCAGTTCTTC.

This sequence joins TRBV30 and TRBJ1-1; D is unclear. The germline V gene encodes CDR1 GTSNPN and CDR2 SVGIG (reference sequence). The CDR3 consists of 14 residues. The ends were cut back, 0 bases at V and 4 bases at J, with 12 bases in the middle. The CDR3 loop is CAWSVFGVGTEAFF. The CDR3 region has the DNA TGTGCCTGGAGTGTATTTGGGGTAGGCACTGAAGCTTTCTTT.

The gene calls are TRBV9 and TRBJ2-3; 7 positions agree with TRBD1. The CDR3 loop spans 14 amino acids. Looked up from germline, CDR1 is SGDLS and CDR2 is YYNGEE. With V trimmed by 3 bases and J by 4 bases, 5 bases remained unmatched. DNA of the CDR3: TGTGCCAGCAGCGGACGACAGGGTCCAGATACGCAGTATTTT. Protein product: CASSGRQGPDTQYF.

This chain joins TRBV6-5 and TRBJ1-5; D remains unclear. V dropped 6 bases and J dropped 6 bases, with 9 bases sitting between them. Per the germline V gene, CDR1 is MNHEY and CDR2 is SVGAGI. The CDR3 is 12 residues long. The CDR3 nucleotides read TGTGCCAGCAGCCACGTTGGTCAGCCCCAGCATTTT. It codes for CASSHVGQPQHF.

The chain joins TRBV10-3 to TRBJ2-3; D not certain. The CDR3 contains 16 residues. Between the trimmed V and J ends, which lost 4 bases and 4 bases, there was a span of 18 bases. In germline, CDR1 is ENHRY, CDR2 SYGVKD. The CDR3 loop is CAISGPEGKGPDTQYF. In DNA form, the CDR3 reads TGTGCCATCAGTGGCCCCGAAGGTAAAGGGCCAGATACGCAGTATTTT.

This clone was counted between two and nine times. The chain joins TRBV6-1 to TRBJ2-1; TRBD1 matches 9 bases. This CDR3 contains 16 residues. V shed 4 bases, J shed 2 bases, and the junction held 6 bases outside the gene matches. The germline CDR1 and CDR2 sequences are MNHNS and SASEGT. CDR3 region: CASSGLGQGTYNEQFF. The CDR3 coding sequence is TGTGCCAGCAGTGGGCTGGGACAGGGCACCTACAATGAGCAGTTCTTC.

This rearrangement joins TRBV30 to TRBJ1-1, with a tentative D call TRBD1 (6 bases). V lost 1 base, J lost 5 bases, and 11 bases lay in between. The CDR3 loop spans 13 amino acids. Per germline, CDR1 GTSNPN and CDR2 SVGIG (reference sequence). The CDR3 loop is CAWSEGGFTEAFF. The DNA of the CDR3 is TGTGCCTGGAGTGAGGGGGGATTTACTGAAGCTTTCTTT.

The table lists this clone with a few counts. This chain uses TRBV4-1 with TRBJ1-1; D unclear. Trimming cost V 6 bases and J 0 bases, with 2 bases left between them. Germline V gene sequence: CDR1 MGHRA, CDR2 YSYEKL. The CDR3 has 11 amino acids. The DNA for the CDR3 is TGCGCCAGCAGACTGAACACTGAAGCTTTCTTT. Protein product: CASRLNTEAFF.

V is TRBV29-1 and J is TRBJ2-2; a possible D gene is TRBD2 (5 bases). Germline CDR1 reads SQVTM; CDR2 reads ANQGSEA. This CDR3 spans 13 amino acids. V was clipped by 7 bases and J by 1 base, with 10 bases between them. The CDR3 sequence is CSDDYLNTGELFF. The DNA for the CDR3 is TGCAGCGATGACTACCTGAACACCGGGGAGCTGTTTTTT.

This clone has only a few counts. V usage is TRBV11-2 and J usage is TRBJ1-1, with a tentative D call TRBD1 (6 bases). Germline V CDR1 and CDR2: SGHAT, FQNNGV. The CDR3 is 14 amino acids. The V end lost 6 bases, the J end lost 8 bases, and 19 bases lay between the germline ends. The CDR3 is CASSFTGQPGEAFF. CDR3 nucleotides: TGTGCCAGCAGTTTCACGGGACAACCGGGGGAAGCTTTCTTT.

The rearrangement joins TRBV29-1 to TRBJ2-3, with TRBD1 identical over 9 bases. There are 15 residues in the CDR3. Trimming at V came to 5 bases and at J to 4 bases, leaving 10 bases not matched to a gene. CDR1 is SQVTM and CDR2 is ANQGSEA in the germline V gene. The CDR3 bases are TGCAGCGTTTCTTCACCGGGACAGGGTCCAGATACGCAGTATTTT. The encoded protein is CSVSSPGQGPDTQYF.

The rearrangement joins TRBV30 to TRBJ2-3; 9 bases line up with TRBD2. The CDR3 totals 14 residues. Germline V gene sequence: CDR1 GTSNPN, CDR2 SVGIG (reference sequence). V lost 3 bases and J lost 1; bases outside the gene matches: 2. CDR3 DNA sequence: TGTGCCTGGAGCATAGCGGGAGGCACAGATACGCAGTATTTT. This translates into CAWSIAGGTDTQYF.

This chain connects TRBV11-3 to TRBJ2-3; 14 bases agree with TRBD2. The junction had 5 bases not matched to a gene; V was cut back by 5 bases and J by 4 bases. Germline V gives CDR1 SGHNT, CDR2 YENEEA. This CDR3 region has 16 residues. The CDR3 nucleotides read TGTGCCAGCAGCCCCGGGACTAGCGGGAGCCCAGATACGCAGTATTTT. Translation gives CASSPGTSGSPDTQYF. The full variable domain, completed using reference TRBV11-3 and TRBJ2-3, is EAGVVQSPRYKIIEKKQPVAFWCNPISGHNTLYWYLQNLGQGPELLIRYENEEAVDDSQLPKDRFSAERLKGVDSTLKIQPAELGDSAVYLCASSPGTSGSPDTQYFGPGTRLTVL.

V usage is TRBV7-2 and J usage is TRBJ2-2; D is undetermined. The CDR3 has 16 residues. Germline CDR1 is SGHTA and CDR2 is FQGNSA. V lost 4 bases and J 5 bases, leaving 17 bases between the germline ends. The CDR3, as DNA: TGTGCCAGCAGCTGGCCGGGTACTTTTCGTACCGGGGAGCTGTTTTTT. Translation gives CASSWPGTFRTGELFF.